The 8 T cell receptor beta chains below were found in one sample sequenced in a study of OX40 agonist ivuxolimab in advanced cancers. Clones were sequenced by immunoSEQ multiplex PCR, and TCRdb holds only the in-frame ones, with some missing. The top ten clones hold 3.8% of a sample with just under 60,000 clones, about nine tenths of them seen once. The sample in question was CD4+ or CD8+ T cells sorted from blood, obtained in a trial of the OX40 agonist ivuxolimab. Receptor source: an adult with an advanced solid tumor such as melanoma, head and neck, liver or kidney cancer.

V gene TRBV4-3 combines with J gene TRBJ2-6; 10 positions match TRBD2. V was clipped by 3 bases and J by 0 bases; unmatched bases: 5. Germline-derived CDR1 and CDR2 are LGHNA and YSLEER. This CDR3 region has 18 residues. The CDR3 reads CASSQTLAGDSGANVLTF. The CDR3 bases are TGCGCCAGCAGCCAGACGCTAGCGGGAGACTCTGGGGCCAACGTCCTGACTTTC.

The genes are TRBV7-9 and TRBJ2-5; TRBD1 agrees at 8 bases. The better agreement between TRBJ2-7 and the DNA end casts doubt on the J call. CDR3 length: 13 residues. Germline V CDR1 and CDR2: SEHNR, FQNEAQ (reference sequence). The CDR3 coding sequence is TGTGCCAGCAGCTCCAGGGGGCGCTACGAGCAGTACTTC. Protein product: CASSSRGRYEQYF.

The rearrangement joins TRBV2 to TRBJ2-3, with D hard to call. This CDR3 region has 13 residues. CDR1 is SNHLY and CDR2 is FYNNEI in the germline V gene. V was trimmed by 7 bases and J by 0 bases, leaving 8 bases between them. The CDR3 coding sequence is TGTGCCAGCACCTCGACAAGCACAGATACGCAGTATTTT. Protein product: CASTSTSTDTQYF.

The chain combines TRBV28 with TRBJ2-3, with a tentative D call TRBD2 (5 bases). V was shortened by 1 base and J by 4 bases, with 9 bases between the two germline ends. The CDR3 sequence is 14 residues long. The germline V gene has CDR1 MDHEN and CDR2 SYDVKM. For the CDR3, the DNA is TGTGCCAGCAGTTTATTCGGGGTAGCAGATACGCAGTATTTT. It codes for CASSLFGVADTQYF.

The V gene is TRBV7-9, the J gene TRBJ2-1; maybe TRBD2 (6 bases). The CDR3 is 11 amino acids. CDR1 SEHNR and CDR2 FQNEAQ come from the germline V gene (reference sequence). V was pared by 3 bases and J by 10 bases, with 7 bases between. In nucleotides, the CDR3 is TGTGCCAGCAGCTTTCTAGCGGAGCAGTTCTTC. Amino acids: CASSFLAEQFF.

The chain recombines TRBV19 with TRBJ1-1; no clear D gene. Trimming stripped 3 bases from V and 11 bases from J, with 10 bases between. The germline V gene encodes CDR1 LNHDA and CDR2 SQIVND (reference sequence). This CDR3 region has 11 residues. The CDR3 coding sequence is TGTGCCAGTAGTATCCATTCAGGCGCTTTCTTT. This translates into CASSIHSGAFF.

This chain joins TRBV7-2 and TRBJ2-1; 11 bases map to TRBD2. In germline, CDR1 is SGHTA, CDR2 FQGNSA. CDR3 size: 16 residues. V lost 5 bases, J lost 7 bases, and 10 bases stayed unmatched. The CDR3 loop reads CASSHNPASGRNEQFF. The DNA for the CDR3 is TGTGCCAGCAGCCATAATCCGGCTAGCGGGAGGAATGAGCAGTTCTTC.

The CDR3 reads CASSGARTRTNEKLFF. The DNA of the CDR3 is TGTGCCAGCAGTGGCGCCAGGACGAGAACTAATGAAAAACTGTTTTTT. This chain joins TRBV28 and TRBJ1-4, with D unclear. The CDR3 covers 16 residues. CDR1 is MDHEN, CDR2 SYDVKM, per germline. The V gene lost 5 bases and the J gene lost 1 base, with 14 bases spanning the gap.